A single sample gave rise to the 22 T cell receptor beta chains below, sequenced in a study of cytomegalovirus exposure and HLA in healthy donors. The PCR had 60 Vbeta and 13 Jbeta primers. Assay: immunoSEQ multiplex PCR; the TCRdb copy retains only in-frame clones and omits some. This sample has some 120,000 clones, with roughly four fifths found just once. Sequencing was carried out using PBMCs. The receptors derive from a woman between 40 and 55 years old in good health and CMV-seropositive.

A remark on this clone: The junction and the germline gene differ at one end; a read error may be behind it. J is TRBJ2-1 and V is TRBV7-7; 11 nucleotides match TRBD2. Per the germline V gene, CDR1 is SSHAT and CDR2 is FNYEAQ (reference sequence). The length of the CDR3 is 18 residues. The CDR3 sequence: CASSLAGGDSGRYNEQFF. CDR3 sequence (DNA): TGTGCTAGCAGCTTAGCGGGGGGGGACAGCGGGAGATACAATGAGCAGTTCTTC.

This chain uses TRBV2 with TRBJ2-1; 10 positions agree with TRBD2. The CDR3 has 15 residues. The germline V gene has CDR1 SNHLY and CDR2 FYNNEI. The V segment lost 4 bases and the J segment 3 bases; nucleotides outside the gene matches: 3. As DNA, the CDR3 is TGTGCCAGCAGTGGGGCTAGCGGGGGCTACAATGAGCAGTTCTTC. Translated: CASSGASGGYNEQFF. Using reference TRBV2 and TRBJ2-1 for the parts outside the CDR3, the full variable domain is EPEVTQTPSHQVTQMGQEVILRCVPISNHLYFYWYRQILGQKVEFLVSFYNNEISEKSEIFDDQFSVERPDGSNFTLKIRSTKLEDSAMYFCASSGASGGYNEQFFGPGTRLTVL.

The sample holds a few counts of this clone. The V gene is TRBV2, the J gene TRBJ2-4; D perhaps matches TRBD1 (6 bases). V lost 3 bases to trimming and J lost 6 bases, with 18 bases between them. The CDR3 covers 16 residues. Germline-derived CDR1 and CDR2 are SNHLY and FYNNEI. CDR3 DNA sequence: TGTGCCAGCAGTGAGGGGGCAAATACCTGGGGAAACATTCAGTACTTC. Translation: CASSEGANTWGNIQYF.

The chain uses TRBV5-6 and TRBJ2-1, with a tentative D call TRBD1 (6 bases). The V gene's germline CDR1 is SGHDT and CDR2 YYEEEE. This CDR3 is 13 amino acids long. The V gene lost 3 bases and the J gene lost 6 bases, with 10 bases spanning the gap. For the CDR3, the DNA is TGTGCCAGCAGCTCGGACAGTTCCAATGAGCAGTTCTTC. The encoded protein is CASSSDSSNEQFF.

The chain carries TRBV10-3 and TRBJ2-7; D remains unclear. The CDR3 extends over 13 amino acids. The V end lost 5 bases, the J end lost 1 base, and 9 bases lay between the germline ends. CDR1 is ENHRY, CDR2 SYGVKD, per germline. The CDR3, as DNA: TGTGCCATCAGTAAAGCAGGTTCCTACGAGCAGTACTTC. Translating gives CAISKAGSYEQYF.

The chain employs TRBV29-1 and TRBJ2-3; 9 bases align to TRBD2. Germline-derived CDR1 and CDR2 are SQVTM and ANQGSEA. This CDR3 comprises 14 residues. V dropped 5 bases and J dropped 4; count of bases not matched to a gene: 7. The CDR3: CSVSPAGGPDTQYF. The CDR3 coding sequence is TGCAGCGTTTCCCCTGCGGGAGGGCCAGATACGCAGTATTTT.

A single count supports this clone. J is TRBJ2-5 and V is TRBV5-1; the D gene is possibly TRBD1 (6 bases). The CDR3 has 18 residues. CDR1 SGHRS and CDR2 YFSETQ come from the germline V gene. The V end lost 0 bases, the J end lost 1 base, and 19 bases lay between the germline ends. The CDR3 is CASSLVGRTGSLQETQYF. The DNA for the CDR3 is TGCGCCAGCAGCTTGGTTGGTAGAACAGGGTCCCTCCAAGAGACCCAGTACTTC.

The CDR3 coding sequence is TGTGCCAGCAGCTTGGCGGGGACAGGGATAATCACAACTAATGAAAAACTGTTTTTT. Its protein is CASSLAGTGIITTNEKLFF. The chain is built from TRBV7-3 and TRBJ1-4; 9 nucleotides agree with TRBD1. Looked up from germline, CDR1 is SGHTA and CDR2 is FQGTGA. The CDR3 consists of 19 residues. V lost 3 bases to trimming and J lost 0 bases; unmatched junction nucleotides: 11.

The CDR3 region has the DNA TGTGCCAGCAGTGAAATGGTTGGGACAGGGTCTGGTGGAAACACCATATATTTT. This gives the protein CASSEMVGTGSGGNTIYF. The V call is TRBV2, the J call TRBJ1-3; 9 positions agree with TRBD1. V lost 2 bases to trimming and J lost 3 bases; unmatched junction nucleotides: 11. CDR3 length: 18 residues. Germline-derived CDR1 and CDR2 are SNHLY and FYNNEI.

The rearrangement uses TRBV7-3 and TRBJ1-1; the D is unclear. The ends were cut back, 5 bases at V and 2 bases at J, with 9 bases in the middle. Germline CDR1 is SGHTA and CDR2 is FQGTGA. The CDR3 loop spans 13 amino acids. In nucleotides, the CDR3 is TGTGCCAGCAGCGAAGGAGCCAACACTGAAGCTTTCTTT. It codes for CASSEGANTEAFF.

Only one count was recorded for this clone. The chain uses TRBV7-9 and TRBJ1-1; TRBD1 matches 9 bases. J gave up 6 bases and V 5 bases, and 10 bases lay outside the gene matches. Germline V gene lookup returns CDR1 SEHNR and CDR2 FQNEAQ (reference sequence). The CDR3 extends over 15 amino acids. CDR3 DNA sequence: TGTGCCAGCAGCCCCGTGGGACAGGGAAGCGCTGAAGCTTTCTTT. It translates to CASSPVGQGSAEAFF. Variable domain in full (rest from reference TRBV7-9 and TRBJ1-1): DTGVSQNPRHKITKRGQNVTFRCDPISEHNRLYWYRQTLGQGPEFLTYFQNEAQLEKSRLLSDRFSAERPKGSFSTLEIQRTEQGDSAMYLCASSPVGQGSAEAFFGQGTRLTVV.

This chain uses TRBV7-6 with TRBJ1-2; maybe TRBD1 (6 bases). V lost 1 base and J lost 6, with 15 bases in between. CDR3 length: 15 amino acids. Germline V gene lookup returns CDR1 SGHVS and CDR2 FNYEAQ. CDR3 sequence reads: CASSLDRWTAHGYTF. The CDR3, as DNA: TGTGCCAGCAGCTTAGATCGCTGGACAGCCCATGGCTACACCTTC.

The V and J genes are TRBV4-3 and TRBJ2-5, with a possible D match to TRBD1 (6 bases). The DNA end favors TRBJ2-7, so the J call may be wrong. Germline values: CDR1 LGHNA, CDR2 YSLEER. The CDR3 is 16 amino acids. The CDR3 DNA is TGCGCCAGCAGCCAAGAGTGGACAGAGAGCTCCTACGAGCAGTACTTC. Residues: CASSQEWTESSYEQYF.

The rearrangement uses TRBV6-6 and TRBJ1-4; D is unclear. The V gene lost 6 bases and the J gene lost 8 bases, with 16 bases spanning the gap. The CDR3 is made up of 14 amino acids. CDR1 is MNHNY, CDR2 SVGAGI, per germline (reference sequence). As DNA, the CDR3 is TGTGCCAGCAGGGTTCTTGCCGGCGGGGAAAAACTGTTTTTT. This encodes CASRVLAGGEKLFF.

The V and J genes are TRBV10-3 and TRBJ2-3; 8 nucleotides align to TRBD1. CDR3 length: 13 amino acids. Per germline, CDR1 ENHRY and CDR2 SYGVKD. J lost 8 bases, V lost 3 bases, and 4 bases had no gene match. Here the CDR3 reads CAISDSGGRTQYF. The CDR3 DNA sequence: TGTGCCATCAGTGATTCAGGGGGCCGTACGCAGTATTTT.

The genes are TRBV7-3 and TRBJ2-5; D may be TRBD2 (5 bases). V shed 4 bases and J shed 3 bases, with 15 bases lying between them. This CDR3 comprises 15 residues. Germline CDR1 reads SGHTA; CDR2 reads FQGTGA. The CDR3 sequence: CASSSGRGYEETQYF. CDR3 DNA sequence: TGTGCCAGCAGCTCTGGACGGGGTTATGAAGAGACCCAGTACTTC.

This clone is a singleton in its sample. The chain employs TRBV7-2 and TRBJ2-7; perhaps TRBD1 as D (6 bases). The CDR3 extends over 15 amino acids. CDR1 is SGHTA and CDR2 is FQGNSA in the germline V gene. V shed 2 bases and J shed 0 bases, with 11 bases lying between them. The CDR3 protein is CASSLIRGVSYEQYF. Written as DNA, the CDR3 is TGTGCCAGCAGCTTAATCAGGGGTGTCTCCTACGAGCAGTACTTC.

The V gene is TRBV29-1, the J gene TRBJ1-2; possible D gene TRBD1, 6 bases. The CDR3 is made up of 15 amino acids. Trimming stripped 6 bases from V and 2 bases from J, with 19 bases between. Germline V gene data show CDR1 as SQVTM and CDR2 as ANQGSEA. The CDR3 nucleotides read TGCAGCGTCCACGAACAGGGAAGTTCGAACTATGGCTACACCTTC. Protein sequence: CSVHEQGSSNYGYTF.

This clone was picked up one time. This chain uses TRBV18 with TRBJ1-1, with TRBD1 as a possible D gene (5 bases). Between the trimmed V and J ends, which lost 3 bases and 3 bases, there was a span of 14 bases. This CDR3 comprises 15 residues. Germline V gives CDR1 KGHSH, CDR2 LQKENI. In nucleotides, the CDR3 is TGTGCCAGCTCACCTGCCGGGGGAGCGGACACTGAAGCTTTCTTT. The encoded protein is CASSPAGGADTEAFF.

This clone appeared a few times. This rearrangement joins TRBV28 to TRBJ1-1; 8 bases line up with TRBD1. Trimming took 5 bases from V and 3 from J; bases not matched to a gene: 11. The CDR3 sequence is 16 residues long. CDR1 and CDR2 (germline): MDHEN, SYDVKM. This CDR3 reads CASSPGQGLGDTEAFF. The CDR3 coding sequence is TGTGCCAGCAGTCCTGGACAGGGATTGGGGGACACTGAAGCTTTCTTT.

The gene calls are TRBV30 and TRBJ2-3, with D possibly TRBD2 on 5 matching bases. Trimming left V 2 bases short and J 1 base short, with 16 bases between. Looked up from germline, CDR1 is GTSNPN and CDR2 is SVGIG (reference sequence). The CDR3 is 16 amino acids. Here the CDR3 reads CAWSPIGILGTDTQYF. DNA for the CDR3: TGTGCCTGGAGTCCGATCGGGATTCTAGGCACAGATACGCAGTATTTT. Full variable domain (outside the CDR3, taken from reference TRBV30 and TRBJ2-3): SQTIHQWPATLVQPVGSPLSLECTVEGTSNPNLYWYRQAAGRGLQLLFYSVGIGQISSEVPQNLSASRPQDRQFILSSKKLLLSDSGFYLCAWSPIGILGTDTQYFGPGTRLTVL.

The CDR3 loop is CASGDGAGATNEKLFF. DNA for the CDR3: TGCGCCAGCGGGGACGGGGCGGGAGCAACTAATGAAAAACTGTTTTTT. The chain uses TRBV4-3 and TRBJ1-4; D is perhaps TRBD1 (5 bases). Trimming removed 8 bases from V and 0 bases from J, with 16 bases in between. Germline values: CDR1 LGHNA, CDR2 YSLEER. The CDR3 runs 16 residues.